These T cell receptor beta chains were read from a single sample in a study of type 1 and type 2 diabetes patients. In TCRdb, the multiplex PCR reads were re-called with MiXCR into one record per CDR3 protein. The data hold around 300,000 distinct CDR3 sequences, with around 47% observed a single time. The sample was peripheral blood mononuclear cells (PBMCs). These receptors were obtained from a man aged 18 to 29 with type 2 diabetes. Each CDR3 is given with its conserved first and last residue. The order of the fields is clone size, J gene, V gene, D gene, CDR3 protein, CDR3 DNA. A D gene is named only where the DNA matches it firmly. The listing skips clone size in some rows; elsewhere it reads once, few, many or a size class.

NA | TRBJ1-1 | TRBV2 | TRBD1 | CASSADRGAFF | TGTGCCAGCAGCGCCGACAGGGGGGCTTTCTTT
few | TRBJ2-7 | TRBV20-1 | NA | CSARGSVGSGHGVRDEQYF | TGCAGTGCTAGGGGCTCGGTGGGTAGCGGTCACGGGGTACGGGACGAGCAGTACTTC
few | TRBJ1-6 | TRBV20-1 | NA | CSARDIAGANSPLHF | TGCAGTGCTAGAGATATCGCGGGAGCCAATTCACCCCTCCACTTT
NA | TRBJ2-3 | TRBV20-1 | NA | CSAREGARRSDTQYF | TGCAGTGCTAGAGAAGGGGCCAGGAGGTCAGATACGCAGTATTTT
few | TRBJ2-6 | TRBV9 | NA | CASSAQVLPPNVLTF | TGTGCCAGCAGCGCCCAGGTCCTTCCCCCCAACGTCCTGACTTTC
few | TRBJ1-5 | TRBV7-8 | NA | CASSLARTGRQPQHF | TGTGCCAGCAGCTTAGCTAGGACTGGGCGCCAGCCCCAGCATTTT
NA | TRBJ2-7 | TRBV10-3 | NA | CAIRGRGTNAYEQYF | TGTGCCATCAGAGGACGAGGGACCAACGCTTACGAGCAGTACTTC
many | TRBJ1-1 | TRBV28 | NA | CASSLSVNTEAFF | TGTGCCAGCAGTTTAAGCGTGAACACTGAAGCTTTCTTT
NA | TRBJ2-3 | TRBV9 | TRBD2 | CASSVVSGGTGDTQYF | TGTGCCAGCAGCGTTGTTAGCGGGGGGACCGGAGATACGCAGTATTTT
NA | TRBJ2-7 | TRBV11-2 | NA | CASRHYLFSYEQYF | TGTGCCAGCAGGCATTACCTATTCTCCTACGAGCAGTACTTC
many | TRBJ2-5 | TRBV15 | TRBD1 | CATSQDRAETQYF | TGTGCCACCAGTCAGGACAGGGCGGAGACCCAGTACTTC
NA | TRBJ1-6 | TRBV2 | NA | CASRRLSSYNSPLHF | TGTGCCAGCAGACGCCTCAGCTCCTATAATTCACCCCTCCACTTT
few | TRBJ1-1 | TRBV6-6 | NA | CASSYSSREAFYTEAFF | TGTGCCAGCAGTTACTCGAGTCGGGAAGCATTTTACACTGAAGCTTTCTTT
NA | TRBJ1-1 | TRBV6-6 | NA | CASSEGGRARTEAFF | TGTGCCAGCAGTGAAGGGGGGAGGGCGCGAACTGAAGCTTTCTTT
few | TRBJ2-5 | TRBV30 | NA | CAWSVPSGRYQETQYF | TGTGCCTGGAGTGTACCTTCGGGAAGGTACCAAGAGACCCAGTACTTC
NA | TRBJ1-4 | TRBV24-1 | TRBD1 | CATSGGTGDEKLFF | TGTGCCACCAGTGGCGGGACAGGGGATGAAAAACTGTTTTTT
few | TRBJ2-7 | TRBV13 | NA | CASSLGWGRYEQYF | TGTGCCAGCAGCTTAGGTTGGGGCAGGTACGAGCAGTACTTC
NA | TRBJ1-4 | TRBV28 | NA | CASALEGQSNEKLFF | TGTGCCAGCGCCCTCGAGGGACAATCTAATGAAAAACTGTTTTTT
once | TRBJ2-7 | TRBV6-6 | NA | CASSYSIHPQITYEQYF | TGTGCCAGCAGTTACTCTATACACCCCCAGATTACCTACGAGCAGTACTTC
NA | TRBJ2-3 | TRBV20-1 | TRBD2 | CSASSTSGQSTDTQYF | TGCAGTGCTAGTTCCACTAGCGGGCAGAGCACAGATACGCAGTATTTT
few | TRBJ2-7 | TRBV14 | NA | CASSPLGFYEQYF | TGTGCCAGCAGCCCTCTGGGGTTTTACGAGCAGTACTTC
few | TRBJ1-2 | TRBV19 | NA | CASTRSNYGYTF | TGTGCCAGTACGCGGTCTAACTATGGCTACACCTTC
few | TRBJ2-1 | TRBV12-3/TRBV12-4 | NA | CATTDEVYNEQFF | TGTGCCACCACCGACGAGGTGTACAATGAGCAGTTCTTC
NA | TRBJ2-3 | TRBV19 | NA | CASKVSVGRRTDTQYF | TGTGCCAGTAAGGTCTCGGTCGGCAGACGCACAGATACGCAGTATTTT
few | TRBJ2-1 | TRBV19 | NA | CASSPPWATYNEQFF | TGTGCCAGTAGTCCCCCTTGGGCAACCTACAATGAGCAGTTCTTC
few | TRBJ2-3 | TRBV7-6 | TRBD2 | CASSSSGSTDTQYF | TGTGCCAGCAGCTCTAGCGGGAGCACAGATACGCAGTATTTT
many | TRBJ2-7 | TRBV25-1 | NA | CASRDSNEQYF | TGTGCCAGCAGGGACAGCAACGAGCAGTACTTC
NA | TRBJ2-2 | TRBV12-3/TRBV12-4 | NA | CASSTGEAGELFF | TGTGCCAGCAGTACAGGGGAGGCCGGGGAGCTGTTTTTT
NA | TRBJ1-1 | TRBV10-3 | NA | CAISEGTFMNTEAFF | TGTGCCATCAGTGAAGGGACATTTATGAACACTGAAGCTTTCTTT
NA | TRBJ2-7 | TRBV30 | NA | CAWRAFGSSYEQYF | TGTGCCTGGCGAGCTTTCGGTTCCTCCTACGAGCAGTACTTC